The source of this T cell receptor beta chain is a study of blood T cell repertoires in COVID-19 (dated by TCRdb to about 2020). Regarding the complete study: Samples covering the acute and convalescent phases of COVID-19 were provided by collaborators in the United States, Italy and Spain. The material from the prospective study consisted of cDNA or gDNA derived from T cells, B-cell-depleted T cells, or PBMCs. Subjects who had been exposed to COVID-19, were actively infected with it, or had recovered from it provided the deeply sampled blood TCRbeta repertoires that made up the dataset. The repertoires were made available in a free public database intended to serve as a resource for research on the immune response to SARS-CoV-2. Samples came from the ongoing ImmuneRACE study (first 160 participants) plus 1,254 subjects from 6 global collaborators. Nearly every sample came with metadata listing a de-identified subject ID, COVID-19 status, age in years and sex. Where HLA class I and class II types were available, the types were taken from metadata supplied by the sample provider, not from assay-based typing. What the study reported, not specific to this receptor: How much clinical and demographic metadata was included differed by source and by participant, and the metadata was provided uncurated.

V and J lose 4 bases and 1 base, and a span of 12 bases separates them. According to the germline V gene, CDR1 reads SGHRS and CDR2 reads YFSETQ. From its cysteine to its phenylalanine, the CDR3 spans 15 amino acids. Only the CDR3 region is kept as DNA, spanning 45 bases read in frame from base 1. Concerning this clone itself: The clone's antigen remains unknown. There are no base qualities to consult, and no much larger clone falls within one base.

TCRbeta CDR3 regions were amplified from genomic DNA using the immunoSEQ Assay, a bias-controlled multiplex PCR. Turning to the authors' computational methods: The number of nucleated cells in each sample was estimated by amplification of reference gene primers within the assay. To quantify the absolute abundance of each unique TCRbeta CDR3 rearrangement, sequence reads were collapsed and filtered. For each sample, productive Simpson clonality was calculated by taking the square root of Simpson's diversity index across productive rearrangements. Held by TCRdb, this immuneACCESS table contains in-frame sequences only and omits some clones. Under half of the omission traces to an unresolved V gene where checked; the cause of the rest is unknown. V, J and clone size are those of that table, while D and trimming were read from the DNA. Counted in this sample were roughly 43,000 clones; roughly 88% of them appeared once. The ten largest account for just under 8.5% of the sample.

Whole blood was collected in K2EDTA tubes by collaborating institutions according to the institutions' own protocols. For TCRbeta analysis, collaborator samples were shipped as frozen whole blood, as isolated PBMCs, or as DNA extracted from either sample type. The sequence derives from a man aged 55-75 years with active COVID-19. The sequencing input was peripheral blood. The rearranged chain carries TRBV5-1 and TRBJ2-1, with the D segment identity uncertain. The CDR3: CASSGSIASYNEQFF. The DNA is as follows: TGCGCCAGCAGCGGTAGCATCGCGTCCTACAATGAGCAGTTCTTC. The entire variable domain, with the stretches around the CDR3 drawn from the reference TRBV5-1 and TRBJ2-1 proteins, is KAGVTQTPRYLIKTRGQQVTLSCSPISGHRSVSWYQQTPGQGLQFLFEYFSETQRNKGNFPGRFSGRQFSNSRSEMNVSTLELGDSALYLCASSGSIASYNEQFFGPGTRLTVL.